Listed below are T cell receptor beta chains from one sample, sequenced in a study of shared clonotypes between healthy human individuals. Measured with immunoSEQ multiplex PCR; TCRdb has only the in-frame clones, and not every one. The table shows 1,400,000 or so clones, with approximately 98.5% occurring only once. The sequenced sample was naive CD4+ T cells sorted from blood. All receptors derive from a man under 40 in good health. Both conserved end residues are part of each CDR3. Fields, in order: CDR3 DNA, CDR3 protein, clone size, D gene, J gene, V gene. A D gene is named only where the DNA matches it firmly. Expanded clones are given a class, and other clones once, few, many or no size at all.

DNA: TGTGCCACCAGCAGAATCTTCCAGCTAACCGGGACGGGAACCTACGAGCAGTACTTC; CDR3: CATSRIFQLTGTGTYEQYF; size: once; D: -; J: TRBJ2-7; V: TRBV15
DNA: TGTGCCAGCAGCTCATCACATGCCTCGAACACTGAAGCTTTCTTT; CDR3: CASSSSHASNTEAFF; size: -; D: -; J: TRBJ1-1; V: TRBV5-4
DNA: TGTGCACTACAGGGGTCCGGGGCAAACGTCCTGACTTTC; CDR3: CALQGSGANVLTF; size: -; D: -; J: TRBJ2-6; V: TRBV12-2
DNA: TGTGCCAGCAGCAAGGGAGGGACGCGGGACATTCAGTACTTC; CDR3: CASSKGGTRDIQYF; size: once; D: TRBD2; J: TRBJ2-4; V: TRBV11-2
DNA: TGCGCCAGCAGCTTCGAACGGGGTGGGCAGTTCTTC; CDR3: CASSFERGGQFF; size: -; D: -; J: TRBJ2-1; V: TRBV5-1
DNA: TGTGCCAGCAGTTCGCAAGGACAGTTCACAGATACGCAGTATTTT; CDR3: CASSSQGQFTDTQYF; size: -; D: -; J: TRBJ2-3; V: TRBV27
DNA: TGCGCCAGCAGCTTGGATTCTGTCAAGGGGGACACTGAAGCTTTCTTT; CDR3: CASSLDSVKGDTEAFF; size: -; D: -; J: TRBJ1-1; V: TRBV5-1
DNA: TGTGCCTGGAGTTCATTGGGTCTTAACGGAAACACCATATATTTT; CDR3: CAWSSLGLNGNTIYF; size: -; D: -; J: TRBJ1-3; V: TRBV30
DNA: TGTGCCAGCACCGGACAGTCAACTAATGAAAAACTGTTTTTT; CDR3: CASTGQSTNEKLFF; size: -; D: -; J: TRBJ1-4; V: TRBV2
DNA: TGTGCCAGCAGCAAAGTGCTAGTCCCGGGACGGAGAAATGAAAAACTGTTTTTT; CDR3: CASSKVLVPGRRNEKLFF; size: -; D: -; J: TRBJ1-4; V: TRBV21-1
DNA: TGTGCCAGCTCACCACTGGAGGAACAAGAGACCCAGTACTTC; CDR3: CASSPLEEQETQYF; size: -; D: -; J: TRBJ2-5; V: TRBV18
DNA: TGTGCCAGCAGCTTGGGTGGGAGTAGGGAGCAGTACTTC; CDR3: CASSLGGSREQYF; size: -; D: -; J: TRBJ2-7; V: TRBV5-4
DNA: TGCGCCAGCAGCTTGGACAGGGGGGAGACCCAGTACTTC; CDR3: CASSLDRGETQYF; size: -; D: TRBD1; J: TRBJ2-5; V: TRBV5-1
DNA: TGCGCCAGCGGTGGGAGCGGGGCTCACAATGAGCAGTTCTTC; CDR3: CASGGSGAHNEQFF; size: once; D: TRBD2; J: TRBJ2-1; V: TRBV5-1
DNA: TGTGCCAGCAGCTTAGCGCTGCGGGGTCAGGGGACCTACGAGCAGTACTTC; CDR3: CASSLALRGQGTYEQYF; size: -; D: -; J: TRBJ2-7; V: TRBV7-9
DNA: TGTGCCACGCTCTCCGCGGAGACCCAGTACTTC; CDR3: CATLSAETQYF; size: -; D: -; J: TRBJ2-5; V: TRBV28
DNA: TGTGCCAGCAGCTCGACAGGGAGTCAAGAGACCCAGTACTTC; CDR3: CASSSTGSQETQYF; size: -; D: TRBD1; J: TRBJ2-5; V: TRBV11-2
DNA: TGCAGCGTTTCTCTGGGCACCGGGGAGCTGTTTTTT; CDR3: CSVSLGTGELFF; size: -; D: -; J: TRBJ2-2; V: TRBV29-1
DNA: TGTGCCAGTAGAAAGACGGCCGGAGGCCTGTTTTTT; CDR3: CASRKTAGGLFF; size: once; D: -; J: TRBJ2-2; V: TRBV19
DNA: TGTGCCAGCTCACCACCGGGGCGAAGGGGGAATCAGCCCCAGCATTTT; CDR3: CASSPPGRRGNQPQHF; size: -; D: -; J: TRBJ1-5; V: TRBV18
DNA: TGTGCCATCAGTTGGGACAGGGACTCCAATGAGCAGTTCTTC; CDR3: CAISWDRDSNEQFF; size: -; D: TRBD1; J: TRBJ2-1; V: TRBV10-3
DNA: TGTGCCAGCAGCCCCCCTGACCGGGTTGGAGGGGAGCTGTTTTTT; CDR3: CASSPPDRVGGELFF; size: once; D: -; J: TRBJ2-2; V: TRBV5-4
DNA: TGTGCCAGCAGCCAGGGAGCGGGAGGTCGACAAGAGACCCAGTACTTC; CDR3: CASSQGAGGRQETQYF; size: -; D: TRBD2; J: TRBJ2-5; V: TRBV4-2
DNA: TGTGCCAGCAGCTCTGGAAACACCATATATTTT; CDR3: CASSSGNTIYF; size: -; D: -; J: TRBJ1-3; V: TRBV7-2
DNA: TGTGCCAGCGGGGAGGGGGCGAGGGAGCAGTACTTC; CDR3: CASGEGAREQYF; size: -; D: -; J: TRBJ2-7; V: TRBV2
DNA: TGCAGTGCGGGGGGGGATCAGCCCCAGCATTTT; CDR3: CSAGGDQPQHF; size: -; D: -; J: TRBJ1-5; V: TRBV20-1
DNA: TGTGCCAGCAGTGAATCTATCTTGGCGGCAGATACGCAGTATTTT; CDR3: CASSESILAADTQYF; size: -; D: -; J: TRBJ2-3; V: TRBV25-1
DNA: TGTGCCAGCAGTTTATTGGGAAGGGTGAACACCGGGGAGCTGTTTTTT; CDR3: CASSLLGRVNTGELFF; size: -; D: -; J: TRBJ2-2; V: TRBV27
DNA: TGTGCTAGCAGCTTGCAACTAGCGGGAGTAGCCGGGGAGCTGTTTTTT; CDR3: CASSLQLAGVAGELFF; size: once; D: TRBD2; J: TRBJ2-2; V: TRBV7-7
DNA: TGCAGTGCTGGGGGGCAGTACTTC; CDR3: CSAGGQYF; size: -; D: -; J: TRBJ2-7; V: TRBV20-1
DNA: TGTGCCAGTAGTATGATCGGTGGGCGAGGGTCCTACGAGCAGTACTTC; CDR3: CASSMIGGRGSYEQYF; size: -; D: -; J: TRBJ2-7; V: TRBV19
DNA: TGTGCCAGCAGTTACAGGTCAAAGCTGTTTTTT; CDR3: CASSYRSKLFF; size: -; D: -; J: TRBJ2-2; V: TRBV6-5
DNA: TGTGCCAGCAGCCTGGAGGGGAGGGGGTACAATGAGCAGTTCTTC; CDR3: CASSLEGRGYNEQFF; size: -; D: -; J: TRBJ2-1; V: TRBV7-4
DNA: TGTGCCAGCAGTGTTGACGGGTATCAGCCCCAGCATTTT; CDR3: CASSVDGYQPQHF; size: -; D: -; J: TRBJ1-5; V: TRBV9
DNA: TGTGCCACCCAGGATCAGAAAAGCTCCTACAATGAGCAGTTCTTC; CDR3: CATQDQKSSYNEQFF; size: -; D: -; J: TRBJ2-1; V: TRBV15
DNA: TGTGCCAGCAGGGACAGGGTGGGGGGCTACACCTTC; CDR3: CASRDRVGGYTF; size: few; D: TRBD1; J: TRBJ1-2; V: TRBV27
DNA: TGCGCCAGCAGGCGGGACGGATGGAACACTGAAGCTTTCTTT; CDR3: CASRRDGWNTEAFF; size: -; D: -; J: TRBJ1-1; V: TRBV5-1
DNA: TGCGCCAGCAGCAGGGATTGGAATGAGCAGTTCTTC; CDR3: CASSRDWNEQFF; size: -; D: -; J: TRBJ2-1; V: TRBV10-1
DNA: TGTGCCAGCAAGGAGGAGGGCCGAACAGATACGCAGTATTTT; CDR3: CASKEEGRTDTQYF; size: once; D: -; J: TRBJ2-3; V: TRBV28
DNA: TGTGCCAGCTCAACGGGCCGACAGGGATGGTTAGGCGAGCAGTACTTC; CDR3: CASSTGRQGWLGEQYF; size: -; D: TRBD1; J: TRBJ2-7; V: TRBV18
DNA: TGTGCCAGCAGTCACCGCCCCCCAGGGGGAGAGCAGTACTTC; CDR3: CASSHRPPGGEQYF; size: -; D: TRBD1; J: TRBJ2-7; V: TRBV28
DNA: TGTGCCATCAGTGAGTCTTTGTGGGAGTATGGATCCTACGAGCAGTACTTC; CDR3: CAISESLWEYGSYEQYF; size: -; D: -; J: TRBJ2-7; V: TRBV10-3
DNA: TGTGCCACCTCGACAGGGGAGGCCAAAAACATTCAGTACTTC; CDR3: CATSTGEAKNIQYF; size: -; D: TRBD1; J: TRBJ2-4; V: TRBV10-3
DNA: TGTGCCAGCAGCGTAGAATTCTACGCGGAACAGCAACAGTTCTTC; CDR3: CASSVEFYAEQQQFF; size: -; D: -; J: TRBJ2-1; V: TRBV9